This T cell receptor beta chain was profiled in a study of T cell responses to AZD1222 COVID-19 vaccine (TCRdb year 2021). About the study as a whole: AZD1222 recipients given second doses at about 4 weeks or at about 12 weeks were pooled, since spike-specific TCR depth and breadth were not found to differ between the two schedules. TCR sequencing was performed for more than 230 trial participants, of whom around 200 were given two doses of AZD1222 and 26 were given two doses of MenACWY control vaccine. Trial participants were enrolled by age into 18-55, 56-69 and 70-plus year subgroups, with roughly 160, 29 and 62 TCR-sequenced participants respectively.

Points the paper makes about the study in general: Epitopes outside the regions mutated in the B.1.351 and B.1.1.7 variants were reportedly recognized by nearly half of the unique spike-specific TCRs. CD4 TCRs associated with the vaccine covered the entire spike protein, and the dominant responses were in regions 160-218 and 743-854. Because no day 14 peak-response samples were available, repertoires were characterized only after the peak T cell response. Participants were mostly white British, with more females than males. The authors suggested clonal diversity may have been underestimated. A significant rise in spike-specific TCR breadth and depth was observed after two AZD1222 doses relative to day 0 and relative to MenACWY recipients. Conclusions about previously exposed vaccinees are limited because only six or seven AZD1222 recipients were SARS-CoV-2 seropositive at baseline. In the small 56-69-year group, the increase in depth fell short of significance, most likely because of low power.

The CDR3 contains 14 residues, cysteine and phenylalanine counted. CDR3 DNA only is kept here, 42 bases in frame from base 1. Looking up the germline V gene yields CDR1 MNHEY and CDR2 SVGAGI. V loses 1 base, J loses 6 bases, and the germline ends lie 11 bases apart. Comments on this clone: Its binding antigen is unknown. No much larger clonotype is one base removed from it; base qualities were not supplied.

The time point label of this sample denotes: baseline before first vaccination. Samples from vaccinated people were obtained from the UK trials COV001 and COV002, which included a single-blind randomized controlled phase 2/3 trial of AZD1222 (ChAdOx1 nCoV-19) in healthy adults. For TCRbeta chain sequencing, PBMC samples were collected from trial participants at day 0 and at day 28 after the second dose. The CDR3 regions of human TCRbeta chains were analyzed by immunosequencing. Per the authors' processing: Repertoire TCRs were checked for matches against a reference library of SARS-CoV-2-specific TCRs that had been generated using the MIRA antigen-specificity platform. Breadth was defined as the fraction of unique TCRs that were SARS-CoV-2-associated. Depth was defined as the fraction of total T cells that were SARS-CoV-2-associated. Each spike-specific TCR was assigned to its reactive spike region and to a CD4 or CD8 class using the MIRA data. Log10-transformed breadth and depth values were compared by one-way ANOVA with Sidak's multiple comparisons tests. TCRdb re-hosts the immuneACCESS table, in-frame sequences only. Its copies lack some clones; in the studies checked, an unresolved V gene accounts for under half of them, and the cause for the rest is not known. V, J and clone size reflect that table, while D and trimming were determined from the DNA. This sample comprises 140,000 to 150,000 clones, 80% to 95% of them detected only once. The ten top clones hold about 3.7% of the sample.

The TCR comes from an adult in good health. This chain joins TRBV6-5 to TRBJ2-3; the D region may be TRBD1 or TRBD2, each matching 5 bases equally. Sequenced here: peripheral blood, sampled on day 0 of AZD1222 vaccination. The CDR3: CASSYLAGTDTQYF. The nucleotide sequence is given as TGTGCCAGCAGTTACTTGGCAGGGACCGATACGCAGTATTTT.